Following are 2 T cell receptor beta chains from one sample sequenced in a study of cytomegalovirus exposure and HLA in healthy donors (TCRdb year 2017). The method was the immunoSEQ multiplex PCR assay. For the multiplex PCR, a mixture combining 60 forward primers for TCR Vbeta segments and 13 reverse primers for TCR Jbeta segments was used. The table was pulled from immuneACCESS by TCRdb, which kept in-frame rearrangements only. Such tables lose some clones; where checked, under half of the loss comes from unresolved V genes, and the rest has no known cause. This sample lists some 130,000 clones; roughly two thirds were detected once. The ten most abundant clones make up roughly 1.6% of the sample. The sequenced sample was PBMCs. The receptor source for this set is a man aged 30 to 39 in good health and CMV-seropositive.

This rearrangement joins TRBV2 to TRBJ2-3; D not resolved. Germline V gene lookup returns CDR1 SNHLY and CDR2 FYNNEI. Trimming removed 5 bases at V and 1 base at J, with 10 bases between. The CDR3 totals 14 residues. The CDR3 nucleotides read TGTGCCAGCAGTTTGCTCCGGGGCACAGATACGCAGTATTTT. It encodes CASSLLRGTDTQYF.

The chain has TRBV10-3 and TRBJ2-3; TRBD1 matches 7 bases. The CDR3 length is 15 residues. V shed 5 bases and J 2 bases; nucleotides not matched to a gene: 7. Germline V gene data show CDR1 as ENHRY and CDR2 as SYGVKD. The CDR3 nucleotides are TGTGCCATCAGTAACAGGGGCCCTTCCACAGATACGCAGTATTTT. Its protein product is CAISNRGPSTDTQYF.